The source of this TCR beta chain is a study of OX40 agonist ivuxolimab in advanced cancers. Findings and limits, study-wide: The investigators did not determine what antigen specificity the expanded peripheral T cells had. There was clonal expansion of CD4+ and CD8+ blood T cells by week 6 at 0.1 to 3.0 mg/kg.

Only one count was recorded for this clone. Its target is unknown. Assay used: immunoSEQ multiplex PCR; TCRdb lists only in-frame clones, some missing. The table shows about 18,000 clones, with about four fifths occurring only once. The sample was CD4+ or CD8+ T cells sorted from blood, taken in a trial of the OX40 agonist ivuxolimab. The receptor was derived from an adult with an advanced solid tumor such as melanoma, head and neck, liver or kidney cancer.

CDR3 DNA sequence: TGTGCCAGCAGTCCAACAGGTGGAGGGGATAGTAGCCATTTCATTCAGTACTTC. Its protein product is CASSPTGGGDSSHFIQYF. This chain connects TRBV28 to TRBJ2-4, with D possibly TRBD2 on 6 matching bases. Trimming shortened V by 5 bases and J by 9 bases, and 29 bases separated the two germline ends. The CDR3 loop spans 18 amino acids. CDR1 and CDR2 from the germline V gene are MDHEN and SYDVKM.